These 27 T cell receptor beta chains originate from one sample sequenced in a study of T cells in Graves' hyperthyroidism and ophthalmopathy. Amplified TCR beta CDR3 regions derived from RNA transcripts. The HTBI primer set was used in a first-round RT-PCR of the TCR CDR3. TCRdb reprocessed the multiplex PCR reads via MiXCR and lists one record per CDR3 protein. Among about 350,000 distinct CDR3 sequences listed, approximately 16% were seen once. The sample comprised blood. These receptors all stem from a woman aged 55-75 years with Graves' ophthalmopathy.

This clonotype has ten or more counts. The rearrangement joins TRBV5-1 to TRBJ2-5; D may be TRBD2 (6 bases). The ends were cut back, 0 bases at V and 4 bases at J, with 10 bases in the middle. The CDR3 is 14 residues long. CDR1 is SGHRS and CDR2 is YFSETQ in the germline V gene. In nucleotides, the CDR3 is TGCGCCAGCAGCTTGGAAGGAGGGCGAGAGACCCAGTACTTC. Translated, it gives CASSLEGGRETQYF.

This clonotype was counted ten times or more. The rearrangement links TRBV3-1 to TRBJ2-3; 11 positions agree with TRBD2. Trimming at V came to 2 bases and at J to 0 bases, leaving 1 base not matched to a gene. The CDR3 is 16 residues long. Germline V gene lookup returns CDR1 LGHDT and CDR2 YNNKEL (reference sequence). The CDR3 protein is CASSQTSGGSTDTQYF. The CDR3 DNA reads TGTGCCAGCAGCCAAACTAGCGGGGGAAGCACAGATACGCAGTATTTT.

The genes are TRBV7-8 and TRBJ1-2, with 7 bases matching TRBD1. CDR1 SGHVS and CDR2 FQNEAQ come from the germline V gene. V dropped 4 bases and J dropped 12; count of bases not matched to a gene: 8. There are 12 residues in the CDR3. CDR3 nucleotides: TGTGCCAGCAGCTACCAGACAGGGTTTCACACCTTC. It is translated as CASSYQTGFHTF.

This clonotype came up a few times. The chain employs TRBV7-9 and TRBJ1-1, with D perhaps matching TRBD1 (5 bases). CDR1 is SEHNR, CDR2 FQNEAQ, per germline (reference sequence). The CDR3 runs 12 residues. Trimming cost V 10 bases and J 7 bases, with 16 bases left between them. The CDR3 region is CAITKAGIEAFF. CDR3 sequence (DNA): TGTGCCATTACGAAAGCAGGGATTGAAGCTTTCTTT.

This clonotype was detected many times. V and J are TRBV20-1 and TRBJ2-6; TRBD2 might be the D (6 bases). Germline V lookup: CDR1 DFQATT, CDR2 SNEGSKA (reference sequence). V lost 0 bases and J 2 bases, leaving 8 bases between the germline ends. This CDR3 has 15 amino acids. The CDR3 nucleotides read TGCAGTGCTAGAGATCCGGGAGCTGGGGCCAACGTCCTGACTTTC. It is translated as CSARDPGAGANVLTF.

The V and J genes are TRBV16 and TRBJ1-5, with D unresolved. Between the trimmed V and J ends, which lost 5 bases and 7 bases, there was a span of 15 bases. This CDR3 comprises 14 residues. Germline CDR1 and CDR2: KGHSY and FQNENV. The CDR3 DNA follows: TGTGCCAGCAGCGCCTCTCGGACGGGGCAGCCCCAGCATTTT. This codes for CASSASRTGQPQHF.

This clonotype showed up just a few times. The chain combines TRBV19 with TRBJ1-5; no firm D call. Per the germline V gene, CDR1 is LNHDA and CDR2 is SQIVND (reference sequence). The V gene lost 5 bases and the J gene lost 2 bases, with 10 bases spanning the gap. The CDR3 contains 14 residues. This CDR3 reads CASSEGFGNQPQHF. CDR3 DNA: TGTGCCAGTAGTGAAGGGTTCGGCAATCAGCCCCAGCATTTT.

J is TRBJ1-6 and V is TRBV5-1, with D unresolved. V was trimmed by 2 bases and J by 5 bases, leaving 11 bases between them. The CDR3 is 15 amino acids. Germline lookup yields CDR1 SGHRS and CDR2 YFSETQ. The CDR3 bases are TGCGCCAGCAGCTTCCAACCCGGAGATAATTCACCCCTCCACTTT. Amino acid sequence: CASSFQPGDNSPLHF.

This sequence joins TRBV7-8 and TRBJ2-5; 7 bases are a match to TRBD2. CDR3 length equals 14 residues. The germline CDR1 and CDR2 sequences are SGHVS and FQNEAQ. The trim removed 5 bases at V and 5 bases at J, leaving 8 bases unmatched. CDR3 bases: TGTGCCAGCAGCCCAGCGGGACGGAGTGAGACCCAGTACTTC. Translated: CASSPAGRSETQYF.

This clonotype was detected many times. CDR3 nucleotide sequence: TGCGCCAGCAGCCCCAACAGGATCGGGGAGCTGTTTTTT. This codes for CASSPNRIGELFF. V gene TRBV5-1 combines with J gene TRBJ2-2, with a possible D match to TRBD1 (5 bases). The CDR3 is 13 residues long. In germline, CDR1 is SGHRS, CDR2 YFSETQ. V lost 4 bases and J lost 7, with 11 bases in between.

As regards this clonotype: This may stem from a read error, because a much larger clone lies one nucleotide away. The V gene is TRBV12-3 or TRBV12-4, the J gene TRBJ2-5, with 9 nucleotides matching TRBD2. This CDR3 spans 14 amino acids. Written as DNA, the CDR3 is TGTGCCAGCAGTTTTGCGGGAGGGGGAGAGCCCCAGTACTTC. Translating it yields CASSFAGGGEPQYF.

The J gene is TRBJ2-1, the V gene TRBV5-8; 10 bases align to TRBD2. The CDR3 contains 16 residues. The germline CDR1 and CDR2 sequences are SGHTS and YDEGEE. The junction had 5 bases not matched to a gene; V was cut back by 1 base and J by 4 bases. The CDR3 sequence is CASSLLAGGLYNEQFF. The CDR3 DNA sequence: TGTGCCAGCAGCTTGTTAGCGGGAGGCCTATACAATGAGCAGTTCTTC.

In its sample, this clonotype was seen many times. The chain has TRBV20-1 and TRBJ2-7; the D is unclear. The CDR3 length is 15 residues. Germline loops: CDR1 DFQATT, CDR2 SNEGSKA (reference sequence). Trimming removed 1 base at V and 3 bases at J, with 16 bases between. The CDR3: CSARGPGLEIYEQYF. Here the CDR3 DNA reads TGCAGTGCTAGAGGTCCGGGCCTAGAAATCTACGAGCAGTACTTC.

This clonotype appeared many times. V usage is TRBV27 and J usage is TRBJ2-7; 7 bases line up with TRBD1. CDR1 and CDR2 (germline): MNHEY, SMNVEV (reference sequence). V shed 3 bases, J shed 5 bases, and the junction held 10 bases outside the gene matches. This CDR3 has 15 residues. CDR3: CASSLRQGWRHEQYF. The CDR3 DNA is TGTGCCAGCAGTTTGAGACAGGGTTGGCGGCACGAGCAGTACTTC.

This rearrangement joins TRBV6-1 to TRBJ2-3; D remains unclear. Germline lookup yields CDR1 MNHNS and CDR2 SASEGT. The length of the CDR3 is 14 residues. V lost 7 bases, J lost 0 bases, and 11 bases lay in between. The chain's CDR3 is CASKGATSTDTQYF. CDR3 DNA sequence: TGTGCCAGCAAAGGAGCAACTAGCACAGATACGCAGTATTTT.

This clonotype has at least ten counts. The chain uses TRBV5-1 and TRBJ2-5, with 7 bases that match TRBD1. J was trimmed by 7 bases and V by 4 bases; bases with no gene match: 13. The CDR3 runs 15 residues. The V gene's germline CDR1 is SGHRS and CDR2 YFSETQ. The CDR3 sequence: CASSPLTGVEATQYF. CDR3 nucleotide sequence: TGCGCCAGCAGCCCACTCACAGGGGTCGAGGCGACCCAGTACTTC.

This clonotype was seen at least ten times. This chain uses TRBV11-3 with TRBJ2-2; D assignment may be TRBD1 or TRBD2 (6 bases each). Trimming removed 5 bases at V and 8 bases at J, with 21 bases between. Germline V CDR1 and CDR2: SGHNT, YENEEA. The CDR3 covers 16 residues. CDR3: CASSPSWGAAVGELFF. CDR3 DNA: TGTGCCAGCAGCCCTTCCTGGGGGGCAGCTGTAGGGGAGCTGTTTTTT.

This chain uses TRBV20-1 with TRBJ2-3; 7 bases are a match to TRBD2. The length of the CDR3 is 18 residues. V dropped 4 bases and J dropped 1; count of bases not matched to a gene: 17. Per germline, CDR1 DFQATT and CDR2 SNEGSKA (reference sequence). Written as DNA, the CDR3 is TGCAGTGCTATTCAACCCGGCGGGAGCGGAGAGGGCACAGATACGCAGTATTTT. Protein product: CSAIQPGGSGEGTDTQYF.

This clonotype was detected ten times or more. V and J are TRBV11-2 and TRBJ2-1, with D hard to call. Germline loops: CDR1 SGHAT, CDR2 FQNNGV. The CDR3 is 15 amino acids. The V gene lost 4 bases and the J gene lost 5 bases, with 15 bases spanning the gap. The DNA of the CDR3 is TGTGCCAGCAGCTATTCTAGGGAAAAAAACAATGAGCAGTTCTTC. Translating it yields CASSYSREKNNEQFF.

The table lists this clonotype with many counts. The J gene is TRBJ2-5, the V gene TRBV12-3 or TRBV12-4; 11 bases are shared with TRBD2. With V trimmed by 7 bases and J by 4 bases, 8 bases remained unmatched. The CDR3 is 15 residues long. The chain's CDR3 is CASTSLAGGGETQYF. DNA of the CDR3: TGTGCCAGCACCTCCCTAGCGGGAGGTGGAGAGACCCAGTACTTC.

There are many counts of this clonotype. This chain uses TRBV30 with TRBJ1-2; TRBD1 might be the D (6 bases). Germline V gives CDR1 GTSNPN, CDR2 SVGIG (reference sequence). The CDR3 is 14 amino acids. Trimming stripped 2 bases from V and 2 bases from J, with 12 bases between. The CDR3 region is CAWSHSRGNYGYTF. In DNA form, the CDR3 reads TGTGCCTGGAGTCATAGCAGGGGCAACTATGGCTACACCTTC.

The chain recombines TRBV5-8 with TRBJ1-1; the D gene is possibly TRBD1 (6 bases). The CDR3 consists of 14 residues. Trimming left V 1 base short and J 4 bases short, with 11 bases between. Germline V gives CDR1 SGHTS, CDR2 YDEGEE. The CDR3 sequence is CASSLIQGGTEAFF. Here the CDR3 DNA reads TGTGCCAGCAGCTTGATACAGGGAGGCACTGAAGCTTTCTTT.

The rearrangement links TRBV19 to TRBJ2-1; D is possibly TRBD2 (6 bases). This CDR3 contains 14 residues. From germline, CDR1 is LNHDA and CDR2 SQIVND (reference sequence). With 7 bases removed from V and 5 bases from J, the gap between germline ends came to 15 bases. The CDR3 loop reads CASTPGGSHNEQFF. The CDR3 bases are TGTGCCAGTACCCCCGGGGGATCTCACAATGAGCAGTTCTTC.

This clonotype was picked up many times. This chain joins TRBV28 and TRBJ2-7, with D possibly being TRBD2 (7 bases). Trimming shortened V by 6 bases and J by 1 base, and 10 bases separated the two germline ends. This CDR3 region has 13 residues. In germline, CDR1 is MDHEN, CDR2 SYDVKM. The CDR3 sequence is CASRGRGSYEQYF. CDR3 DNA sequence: TGTGCCAGCAGGGGGAGGGGGTCCTACGAGCAGTACTTC.

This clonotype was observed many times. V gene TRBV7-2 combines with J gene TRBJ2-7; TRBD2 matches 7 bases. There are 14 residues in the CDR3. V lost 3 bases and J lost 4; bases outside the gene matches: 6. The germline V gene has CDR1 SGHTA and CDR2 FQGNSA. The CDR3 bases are TGTGCCAGCAGCTTTGGCGGGAGTACATACGAGCAGTACTTC. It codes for CASSFGGSTYEQYF.

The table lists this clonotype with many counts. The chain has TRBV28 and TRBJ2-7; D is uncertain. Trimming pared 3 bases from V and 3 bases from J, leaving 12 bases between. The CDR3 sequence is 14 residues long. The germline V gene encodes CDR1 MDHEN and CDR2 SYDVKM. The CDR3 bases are TGTGCCAGCAGTTTCCCAGGTCTCGACTACGAGCAGTACTTC. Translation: CASSFPGLDYEQYF.

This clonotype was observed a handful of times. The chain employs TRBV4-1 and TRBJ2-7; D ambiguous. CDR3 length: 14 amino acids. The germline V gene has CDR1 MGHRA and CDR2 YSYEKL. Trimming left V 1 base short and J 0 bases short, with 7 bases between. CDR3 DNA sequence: TGCGCCAGCAGCCAAGTGGCCGGCTCCTACGAGCAGTACTTC. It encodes CASSQVAGSYEQYF.